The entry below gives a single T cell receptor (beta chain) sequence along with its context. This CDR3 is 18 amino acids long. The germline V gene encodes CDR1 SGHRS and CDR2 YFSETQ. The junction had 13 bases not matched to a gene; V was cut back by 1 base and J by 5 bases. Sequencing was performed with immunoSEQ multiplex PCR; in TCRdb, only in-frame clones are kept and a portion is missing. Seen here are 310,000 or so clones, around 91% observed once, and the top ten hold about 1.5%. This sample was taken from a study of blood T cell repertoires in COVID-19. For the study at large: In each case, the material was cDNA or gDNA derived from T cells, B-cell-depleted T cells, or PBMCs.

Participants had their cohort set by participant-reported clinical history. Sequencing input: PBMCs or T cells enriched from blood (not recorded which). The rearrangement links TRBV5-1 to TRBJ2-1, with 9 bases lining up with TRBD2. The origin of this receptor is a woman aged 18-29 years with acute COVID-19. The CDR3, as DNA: TGCGCCAGCAGCTTGCCCAAAAGAATAGCGGGAGTGAACAATGAGCAGTTCTTC. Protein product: CASSLPKRIAGVNNEQFF.